This TCR beta chain stems from a study of Graves' ophthalmopathy and Graves' hyperthyroidism. Germline V gene lookup returns CDR1 SEHNR and CDR2 FQNEAQ (reference sequence). The CDR3 spans 16 residues. The V segment lost 5 bases and the J segment 0 bases; nucleotides outside the gene matches: 3. General observations from the study: At about 70% sensitivity and 72.22% specificity, the model predicted progression of the ophthalmopathy. In blood appeared most of the expanded thyroid clonotypes whose frequency exceeded 0.001.

This clonotype was counted ten times or more. Its antigen is unknown. Investigators amplified TCR beta CDR3 regions from RNA transcripts. Second-round multiplex PCR followed a first-round RT-PCR using HTBI primers. TCRdb re-analysed the multiplex PCR reads in MiXCR, keeping a single row per CDR3 protein. The repertoire has around 600,000 distinct CDR3 sequences, about 41% of them found once; the top ten carry over 2.5%. The clonotype was recovered from an adult man with Graves' ophthalmopathy. This chain uses TRBV7-9 with TRBJ2-6; 8 positions match TRBD1. Sequences were obtained from peripheral blood. The DNA of the CDR3 is TGTGCCAGCAGCACGGACAGGGACTCTGGGGCCAACGTCCTGACTTTC. Protein: CASSTDRDSGANVLTF.